This record concerns one T cell receptor beta chain sequence. The data stem from a study of cytomegalovirus exposure and HLA in healthy donors. The PCR employed 60 Vbeta primers together with 13 Jbeta primers. Method: immunoSEQ multiplex PCR; TCRdb's copy keeps in-frame clones and lacks some. Of around 90,000 clones listed, around nine tenths are singletons. V was clipped by 6 bases and J by 1 base, with 15 bases between them. Germline CDR1 reads SQVTM; CDR2 reads ANQGSEA. CDR3 size: 14 residues. V and J are TRBV29-1 and TRBJ1-1; the D gene is possibly TRBD1 (6 bases). The sequence derives from a man under 40 in good health and CMV-seropositive. Sequencing was done on a sample of PBMCs. The CDR3 DNA reads as TGCAGCGTGGAAAACAGGGCACCGAACACTGAAGCTTTCTTT. Its translation: CSVENRAPNTEAFF.